The sequence of this T cell receptor beta chain was determined in a study of beta chain features in type 1 diabetes. Overall study results and limits: When VDJ junctions were examined, type 1 diabetes patients showed fewer insertions and more deletions. Shortening that was moderate but significant affected the TCRB CDR3s of Type 1 diabetes patients in all four CD4+ subsets.

This clone showed up just a few times. Its antigen is still unknown. Trimming cost V 0 bases and J 5 bases, with 5 bases left between them. The CDR3 is made up of 12 amino acids. Germline V lookup: CDR1 MGHRA, CDR2 YSYEKL. What was sequenced were expressed TCRB transcripts, since all of the isolated RNA had been reverse transcribed. Assay: immunoSEQ multiplex PCR; the TCRdb copy retains only in-frame clones and omits some. The sample holds fewer than 400,000 clones, around 9% seen once. The authors took one heparinised blood draw, averaging roughly 120 mL, from each donor. Each sorted population was over 98% pure.

Source material: central memory CD4+ T cells from blood. The chain couples TRBV4-1 to TRBJ2-7, with D unclear. The sequence derives from a man aged 25-45 years with type 1 diabetes. The CDR3 reads CASSQDEHEQYF. CDR3 bases: TGCGCCAGCAGCCAAGATGAGCACGAGCAGTACTTC.